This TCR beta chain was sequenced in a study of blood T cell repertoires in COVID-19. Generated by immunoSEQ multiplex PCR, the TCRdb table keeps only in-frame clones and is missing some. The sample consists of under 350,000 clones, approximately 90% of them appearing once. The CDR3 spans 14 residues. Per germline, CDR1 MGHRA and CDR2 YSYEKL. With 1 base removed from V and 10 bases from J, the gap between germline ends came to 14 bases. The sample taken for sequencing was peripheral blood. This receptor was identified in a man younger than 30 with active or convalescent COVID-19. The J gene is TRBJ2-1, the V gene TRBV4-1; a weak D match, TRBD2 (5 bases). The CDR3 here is CASSQVLKGEEQFF. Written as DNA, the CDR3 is TGCGCCAGCAGCCAAGTCCTAAAGGGAGAAGAGCAGTTCTTC.